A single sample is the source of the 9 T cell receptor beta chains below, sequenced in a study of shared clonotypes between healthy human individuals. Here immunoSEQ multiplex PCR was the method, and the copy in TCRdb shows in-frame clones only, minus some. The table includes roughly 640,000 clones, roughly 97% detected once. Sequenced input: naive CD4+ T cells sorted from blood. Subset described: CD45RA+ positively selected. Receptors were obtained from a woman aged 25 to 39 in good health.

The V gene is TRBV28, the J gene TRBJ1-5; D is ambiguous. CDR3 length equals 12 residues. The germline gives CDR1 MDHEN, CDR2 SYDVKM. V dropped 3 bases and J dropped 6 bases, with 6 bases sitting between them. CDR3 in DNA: TGTGCCAGCAGTTTTCTGGTTCAGCCCCAGCATTTT. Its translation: CASSFLVQPQHF.

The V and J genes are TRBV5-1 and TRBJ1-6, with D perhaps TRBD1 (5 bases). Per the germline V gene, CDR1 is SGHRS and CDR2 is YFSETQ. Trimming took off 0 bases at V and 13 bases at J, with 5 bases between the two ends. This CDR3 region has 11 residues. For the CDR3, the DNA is TGCGCCAGCAGCTTGGACAGGCCCCTCCACTTT. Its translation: CASSLDRPLHF.

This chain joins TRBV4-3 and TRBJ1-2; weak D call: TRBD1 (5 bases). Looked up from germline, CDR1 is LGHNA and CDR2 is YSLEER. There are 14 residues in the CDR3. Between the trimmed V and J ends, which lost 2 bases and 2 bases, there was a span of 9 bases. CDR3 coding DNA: TGCGCCAGCAGCCAAACGTGGACAAACTATGGCTACACCTTC. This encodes CASSQTWTNYGYTF.

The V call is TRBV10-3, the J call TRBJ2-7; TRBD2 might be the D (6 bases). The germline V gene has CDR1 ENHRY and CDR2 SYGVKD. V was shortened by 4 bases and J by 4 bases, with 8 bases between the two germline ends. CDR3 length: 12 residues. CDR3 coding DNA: TGTGCCATCAGTGTTAGCGGTTACGAGCAGTACTTC. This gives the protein CAISVSGYEQYF.

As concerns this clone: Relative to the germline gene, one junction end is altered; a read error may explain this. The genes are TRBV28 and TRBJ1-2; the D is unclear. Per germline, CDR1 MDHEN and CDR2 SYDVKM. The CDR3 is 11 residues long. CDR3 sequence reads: CASSFLGNSLF. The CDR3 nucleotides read TGTGCCAGCAGTTTTCTAGGGAACAGCCTCTTC.

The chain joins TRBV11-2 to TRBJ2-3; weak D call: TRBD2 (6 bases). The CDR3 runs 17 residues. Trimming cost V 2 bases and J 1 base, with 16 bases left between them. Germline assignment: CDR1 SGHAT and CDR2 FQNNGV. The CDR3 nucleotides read TGTGCCAGCAGCTTATCATCCCTTTCGGGAGGCACAGATACGCAGTATTTT. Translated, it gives CASSLSSLSGGTDTQYF.

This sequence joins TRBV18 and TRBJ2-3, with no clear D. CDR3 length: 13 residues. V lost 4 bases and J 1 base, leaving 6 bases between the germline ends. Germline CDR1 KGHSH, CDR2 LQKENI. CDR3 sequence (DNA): TGTGCCAGCTCACGTTCCCGCACAGATACGCAGTATTTT. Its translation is CASSRSRTDTQYF.

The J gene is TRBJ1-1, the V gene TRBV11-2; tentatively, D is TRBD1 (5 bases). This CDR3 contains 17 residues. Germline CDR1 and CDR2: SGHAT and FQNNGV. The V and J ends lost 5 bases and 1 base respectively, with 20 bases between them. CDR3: CASSNRSLGRTNTEAFF. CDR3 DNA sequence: TGTGCCAGCAGCAACCGTTCCTTGGGACGGACGAACACTGAAGCTTTCTTT. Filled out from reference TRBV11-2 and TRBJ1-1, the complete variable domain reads EAGVAQSPRYKIIEKRQSVAFWCNPISGHATLYWYQQILGQGPKLLIQFQNNGVVDDSQLPKDRFSAERLKGVDSTLKIQPAKLEDSAVYLCASSNRSLGRTNTEAFFGQGTRLTVV.

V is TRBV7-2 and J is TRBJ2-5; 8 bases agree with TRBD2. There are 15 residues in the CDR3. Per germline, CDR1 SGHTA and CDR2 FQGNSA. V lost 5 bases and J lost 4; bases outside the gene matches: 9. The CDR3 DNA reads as TGTGCCAGCAGCCGATCGGGGACTAGAGGAGAGACCCAGTACTTC. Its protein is CASSRSGTRGETQYF.